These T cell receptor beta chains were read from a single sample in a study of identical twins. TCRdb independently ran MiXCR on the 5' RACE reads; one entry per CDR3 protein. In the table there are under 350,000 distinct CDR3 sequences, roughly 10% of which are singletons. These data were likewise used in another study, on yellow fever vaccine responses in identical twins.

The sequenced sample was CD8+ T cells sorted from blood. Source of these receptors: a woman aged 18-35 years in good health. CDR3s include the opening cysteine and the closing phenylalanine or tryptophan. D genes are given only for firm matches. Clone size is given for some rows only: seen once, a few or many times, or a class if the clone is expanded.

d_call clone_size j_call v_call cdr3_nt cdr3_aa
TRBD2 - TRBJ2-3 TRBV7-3 TGTGCCAGCAGCGTACTGGGACTAGCGGGGGCTCCCGCTAGCACAGATACGCAGTATTTT CASSVLGLAGAPASTDTQYF
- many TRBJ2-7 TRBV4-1 TGCGCCAGCAGCCAAGATTTGAAGGAGGCGCACTACGAGCAGTACTTC CASSQDLKEAHYEQYF
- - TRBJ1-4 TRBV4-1 TGCGCCAGCAGATTAACGGCTGGGGAAAAACTGTTTTTT CASRLTAGEKLFF
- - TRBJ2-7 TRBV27 TGTGCCAGCAGCCCACAGGGGGGAGGGAGTATCTACGAGCAGTACTTC CASSPQGGGSIYEQYF
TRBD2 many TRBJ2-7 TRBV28 TGTGCCAGCAGTCCCCTCACTAGCGGGAGCTTCCACGAGCAGTACTTC CASSPLTSGSFHEQYF
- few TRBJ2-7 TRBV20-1 TGCAGTGCTAGAGGGGAAACCGAGCAGTACTTC CSARGETEQYF
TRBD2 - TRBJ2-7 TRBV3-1 TGTGCCAGCAGCGAACAACCTAGCGGGAGGACCTACGAGCAGTACTTC CASSEQPSGRTYEQYF
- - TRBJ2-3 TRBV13 TGTGCCAGCAGCAACCCTTCCGGGGGACCTACGCAGTATTTT CASSNPSGGPTQYF
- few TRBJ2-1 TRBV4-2 TGTGCCAGCAGCCAAGATGAGGCAGAGCAGTTCTTC CASSQDEAEQFF
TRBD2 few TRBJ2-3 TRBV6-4 TGTGCCAGCAGTGACTCCGGGACTAGCGGGAGGGTCACAGATACGCAGTATTTT CASSDSGTSGRVTDTQYF
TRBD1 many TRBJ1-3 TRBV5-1 TGCGCCAGCAGCTTGGACAGGGGCTCTGGAAACACCATATATTTT CASSLDRGSGNTIYF
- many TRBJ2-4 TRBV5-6 TGTGCCAGCAGCTTGGGGACAAACATTCAGTACTTC CASSLGTNIQYF
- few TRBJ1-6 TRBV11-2 TGTGCCAGCAGTTCCCCTCTGCTAGGGTACGGGTCACCCCTCCACTTT CASSSPLLGYGSPLHF
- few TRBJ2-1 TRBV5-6 TGTGCCAGCAGCTTGATTGTCAATGAGCAGTTCTTC CASSLIVNEQFF
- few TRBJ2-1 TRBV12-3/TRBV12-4 TGTGCCAGCCTGGGGCAGGAGAGCTACAATGAGCAGTTCTTC CASLGQESYNEQFF
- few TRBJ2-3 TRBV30 TGTGCCTGGAGCGAGGGGGGGAGCACAGATACGCAGTATTTT CAWSEGGSTDTQYF
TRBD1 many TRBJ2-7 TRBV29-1 TGCAGCGTCGAAATTCCGGGACAGGGGTACGAGCAGTACTTC CSVEIPGQGYEQYF